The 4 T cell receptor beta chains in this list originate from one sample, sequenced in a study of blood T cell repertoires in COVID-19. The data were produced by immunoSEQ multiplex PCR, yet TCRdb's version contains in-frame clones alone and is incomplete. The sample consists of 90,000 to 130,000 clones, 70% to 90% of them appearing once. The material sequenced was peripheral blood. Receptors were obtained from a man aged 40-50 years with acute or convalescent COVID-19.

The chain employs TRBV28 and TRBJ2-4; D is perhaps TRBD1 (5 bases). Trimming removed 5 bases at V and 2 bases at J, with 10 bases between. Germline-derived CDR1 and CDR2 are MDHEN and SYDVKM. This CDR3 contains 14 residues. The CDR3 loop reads CASSPGQPKNIQYF. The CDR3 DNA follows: TGTGCCAGCAGTCCAGGGCAGCCCAAAAACATTCAGTACTTC.

CDR3 nucleotides: TGTGCCAGCTCACTACAAGAGGGACTCAATGAGCAGTTCTTC. Protein product: CASSLQEGLNEQFF. The gene calls are TRBV18 and TRBJ2-1; TRBD2 is a possible D gene (6 bases). The V gene's germline CDR1 is KGHSH and CDR2 LQKENI. The CDR3 totals 14 residues. V dropped 4 bases and J dropped 6 bases, with 13 bases sitting between them.

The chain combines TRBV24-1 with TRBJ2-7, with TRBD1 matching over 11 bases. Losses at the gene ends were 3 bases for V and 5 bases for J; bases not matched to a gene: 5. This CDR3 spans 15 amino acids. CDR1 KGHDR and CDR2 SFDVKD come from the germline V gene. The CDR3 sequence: CATSDPRDRGDEQYF. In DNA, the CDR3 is TGTGCCACCAGTGATCCCCGGGACAGGGGGGACGAGCAGTACTTC.

CDR3 region: CASSPRELNEKLFF. CDR3 nucleotide sequence: TGTGCCAGCTCACCCCGAGAGCTTAATGAAAAACTGTTTTTT. This rearrangement joins TRBV18 to TRBJ1-4, with D unresolved. Trimming took 3 bases from V and 4 from J, leaving 9 bases between them. Per the germline V gene, CDR1 is KGHSH and CDR2 is LQKENI. CDR3 size: 14 residues.